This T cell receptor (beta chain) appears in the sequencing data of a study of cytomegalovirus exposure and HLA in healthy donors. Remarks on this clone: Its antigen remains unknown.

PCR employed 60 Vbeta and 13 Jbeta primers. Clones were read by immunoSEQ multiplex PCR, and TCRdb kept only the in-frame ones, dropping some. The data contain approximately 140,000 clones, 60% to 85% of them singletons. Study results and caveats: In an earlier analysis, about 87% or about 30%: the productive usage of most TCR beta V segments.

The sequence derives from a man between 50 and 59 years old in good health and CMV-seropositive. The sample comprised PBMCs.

For the CDR3, the DNA is TGTGCCAGCAGTGAGGCAGGGTCTGGAAACACCATATATTTT. Residues: CASSEAGSGNTIYF. V is TRBV25-1 and J is TRBJ1-3; D possibly corresponds to TRBD1 (5 bases). The V and J ends lost 3 bases and 1 base respectively, with 7 bases between them. The CDR3 runs to 14 residues. The V gene's germline CDR1 is MGHDK and CDR2 SYGVNS.